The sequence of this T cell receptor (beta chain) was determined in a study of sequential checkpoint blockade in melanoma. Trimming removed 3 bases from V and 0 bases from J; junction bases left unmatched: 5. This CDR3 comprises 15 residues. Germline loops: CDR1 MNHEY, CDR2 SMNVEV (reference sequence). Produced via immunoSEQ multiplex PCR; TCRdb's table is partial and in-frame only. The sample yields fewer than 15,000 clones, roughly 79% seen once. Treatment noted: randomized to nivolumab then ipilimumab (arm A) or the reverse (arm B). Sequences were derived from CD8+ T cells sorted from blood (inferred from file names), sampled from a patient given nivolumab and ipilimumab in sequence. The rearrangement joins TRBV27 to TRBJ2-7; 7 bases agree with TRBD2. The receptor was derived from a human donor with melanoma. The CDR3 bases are TGTGCCAGCAGTTTGAGTCTAGCGGCCTCCTACGAGCAGTACTTC. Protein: CASSLSLAASYEQYF.